Sequencing of this T cell receptor (beta chain) was carried out in a study of cytomegalovirus exposure and HLA in healthy donors. About the research overall: Drawn from HLA-typed donors, around 85 million unique TCRs were held in an early data release. The study's findings and limits: Researchers counted 164 TCR beta chains as cytomegalovirus-associated. The study dropped some indistinguishable V segments, TRBV6-2 and TRBV6-3 among them.

The PCR used 60 Vbeta and 13 Jbeta primers. Libraries were prepared by immunoSEQ multiplex PCR; TCRdb keeps only in-frame clonotypes and omits some of them. The table includes approximately 100,000 clones, over 65% detected once. With respect to this clone: Antigen unknown.

J was trimmed by 6 bases and V by 0 bases; bases with no gene match: 6. The CDR3 has 18 residues. Germline loops: CDR1 SGHTA, CDR2 FQGNSA. V usage is TRBV7-2 and J usage is TRBJ2-2; 14 bases match TRBD2. The clonotype comes from a female donor in good health and CMV-seropositive. Material: PBMCs. The CDR3 coding sequence is TGTGCCAGCAGCTTAGCGGTTTGGACTAGCGGGGGGTCCGGGGAGCTGTTTTTT. Translated: CASSLAVWTSGGSGELFF. The whole variable domain, remainder taken from reference TRBV7-2 and TRBJ2-2, is GAGVSQSPSNKVTEKGKDVELRCDPISGHTALYWYRQSLGQGLEFLIYFQGNSAPDKSGLPSDRFSAERTGGSVSTLTIQRTQQEDSAVYLCASSLAVWTSGGSGELFFGEGSRLTVL.